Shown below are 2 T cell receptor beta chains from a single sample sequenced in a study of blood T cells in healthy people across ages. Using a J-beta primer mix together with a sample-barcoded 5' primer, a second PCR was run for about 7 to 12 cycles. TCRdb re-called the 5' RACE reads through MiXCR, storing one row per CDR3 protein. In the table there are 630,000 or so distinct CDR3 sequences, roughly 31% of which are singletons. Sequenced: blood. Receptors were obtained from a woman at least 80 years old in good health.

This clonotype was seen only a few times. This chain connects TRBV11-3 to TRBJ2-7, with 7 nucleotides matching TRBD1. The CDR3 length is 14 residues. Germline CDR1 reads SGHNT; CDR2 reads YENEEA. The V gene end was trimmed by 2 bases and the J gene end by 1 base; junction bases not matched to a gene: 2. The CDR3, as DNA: TGTGCCAGCAGCTTACACAGGGGATCCTACGAGCAGTACTTC. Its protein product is CASSLHRGSYEQYF.

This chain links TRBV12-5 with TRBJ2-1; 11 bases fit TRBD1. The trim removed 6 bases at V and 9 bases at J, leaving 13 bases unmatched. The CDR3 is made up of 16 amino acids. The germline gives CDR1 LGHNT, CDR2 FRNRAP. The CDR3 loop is CASGRGQGEVQGEQFF. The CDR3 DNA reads TGTGCTAGTGGCCGGGGACAGGGGGAAGTTCAAGGTGAGCAGTTCTTC.